This entry describes one TCR beta chain. The target antigen is unknown. This record comes from a study of breast tumors, draining lymph nodes, adjacent tissues. General study findings and limits: Data only fit, rather than demonstrated, lymph node origin of most tumor T cells. Compared with lymph nodes, tumors were less diverse; compared with nontumor tissue, more. Luminal-like breast cancer showed significantly higher tumor–nontumor repertoire similarity than basal-like. Findings are consistent with lymph node origin and intratumoral expansion of most tumor T cells.

Breast cancer patients provided tissue from their axillary draining lymph nodes. TCRdb analysed the multiplex PCR reads with MiXCR anew, one entry per CDR3 protein. Here the sample spans over 200,000 distinct CDR3 sequences, about 30% being singletons. The sequence derives from a female donor with breast cancer. Some clones in this sample may be carry-over from other donors' samples. The sequencing input was axillary lymph node tissue.

CDR3 amino acids: CAWRLDLAVWGGYTF. The CDR3 DNA reads as TGTGCCTGGAGATTGGACTTGGCCGTCTGGGGAGGCTACACCTTC. The chain is built from TRBV30 and TRBJ1-2; D gene ambiguous. Germline CDR1 and CDR2: GTSNPN and SVGIG (reference sequence). This CDR3 is built from 15 residues. The V gene lost 3 bases and the J gene lost 8 bases, with 22 bases spanning the gap.